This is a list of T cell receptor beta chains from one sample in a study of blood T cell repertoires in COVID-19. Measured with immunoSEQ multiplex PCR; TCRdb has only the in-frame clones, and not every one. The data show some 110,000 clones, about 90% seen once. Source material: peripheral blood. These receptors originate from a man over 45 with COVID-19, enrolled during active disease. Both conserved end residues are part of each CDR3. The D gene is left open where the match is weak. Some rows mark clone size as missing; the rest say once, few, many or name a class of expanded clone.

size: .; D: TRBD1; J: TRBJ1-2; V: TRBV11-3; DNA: TGTGCCAGCAGCTTAGTAGAGGACAGGGAACTCTATGGCTACACCTTC; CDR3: CASSLVEDRELYGYTF
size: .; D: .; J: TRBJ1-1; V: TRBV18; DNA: TGTGCCAGCTCACAACAAGTCGGAGGTACTGAAGCTTTCTTT; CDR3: CASSQQVGGTEAFF
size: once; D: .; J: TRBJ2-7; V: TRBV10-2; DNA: TGCGCCAGCAGTGACATGTCCTACGAGCAGTACTTC; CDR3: CASSDMSYEQYF
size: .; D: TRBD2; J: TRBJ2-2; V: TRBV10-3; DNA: TGTGCCATCAGTGTGAGCGGGAGTGGCACCGGGGAGCTGTTTTTT; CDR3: CAISVSGSGTGELFF
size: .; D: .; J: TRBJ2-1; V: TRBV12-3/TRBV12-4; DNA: TGTGCCAGCAGGACACACCGGGAAGAGCAGTTCTTC; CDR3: CASRTHREEQFF
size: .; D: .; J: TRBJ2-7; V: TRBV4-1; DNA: TGCGCCAGCAGGGGGGGTCCGGACTTC; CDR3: CASRGGPDF
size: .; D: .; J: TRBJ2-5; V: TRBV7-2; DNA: TGTGCCAGCAGCTCTGGTGGAGCGGAGACGACCCAAGAGACCCAGTACTTC; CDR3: CASSSGGAETTQETQYF
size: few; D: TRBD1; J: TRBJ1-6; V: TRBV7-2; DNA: TGTGCCAGCAGCAGAGACAGGGTTGAGGCTAATTCACCCCTCCACTTT; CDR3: CASSRDRVEANSPLHF
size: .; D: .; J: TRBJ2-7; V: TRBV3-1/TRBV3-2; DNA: TGTGCCAGCAGCCGACTTGCCAGCGAGCAGTACTTC; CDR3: CASSRLASEQYF
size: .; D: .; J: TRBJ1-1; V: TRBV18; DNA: TGTGCCAGCTCACCCCAAGGGAGGAACACTGAAGCTTTCTTT; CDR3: CASSPQGRNTEAFF
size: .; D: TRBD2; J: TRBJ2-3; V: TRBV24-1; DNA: TGTGCCACCAGTGATTTGCCAGCGGGAGGTTCGGATACGCAGTATTTT; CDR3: CATSDLPAGGSDTQYF
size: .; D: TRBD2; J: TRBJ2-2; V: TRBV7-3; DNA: TGTGCCAGCAGCTTAGCGACTAGCGGCACCGGGGAGCTGTTTTTT; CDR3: CASSLATSGTGELFF
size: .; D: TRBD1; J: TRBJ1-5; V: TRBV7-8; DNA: TGTGCCAGCAGCTTAGTCGAGGGGACAGTACGCAATCAGCCCCAGCATTTT; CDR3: CASSLVEGTVRNQPQHF
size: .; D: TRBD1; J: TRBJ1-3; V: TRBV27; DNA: TGTGCCAGCAGTTTAAGCAGGGGGCTTTCTGGAAACACCATATATTTT; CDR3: CASSLSRGLSGNTIYF
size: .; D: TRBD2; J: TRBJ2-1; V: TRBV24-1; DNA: TGTGCCACCAGTGGGGGACTAGCGGTCTACAATGAGCAGTTCTTC; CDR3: CATSGGLAVYNEQFF
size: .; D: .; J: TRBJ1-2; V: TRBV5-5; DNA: TGTGCCAGCAGCTTGGAGGGAGCGGCCAGGGGCTATGGCTACACCTTC; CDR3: CASSLEGAARGYGYTF